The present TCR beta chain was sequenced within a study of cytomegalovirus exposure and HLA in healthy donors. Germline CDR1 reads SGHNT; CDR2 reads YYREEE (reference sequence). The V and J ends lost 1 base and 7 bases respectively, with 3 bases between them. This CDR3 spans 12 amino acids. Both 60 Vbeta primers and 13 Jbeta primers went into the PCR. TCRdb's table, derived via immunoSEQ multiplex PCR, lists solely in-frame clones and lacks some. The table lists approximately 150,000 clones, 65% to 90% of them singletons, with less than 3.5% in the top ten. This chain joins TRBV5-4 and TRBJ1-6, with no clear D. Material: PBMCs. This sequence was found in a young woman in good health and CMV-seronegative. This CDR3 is CASSLLNSPLHF. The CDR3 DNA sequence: TGTGCCAGCAGCTTGCTGAATTCACCCCTCCACTTT. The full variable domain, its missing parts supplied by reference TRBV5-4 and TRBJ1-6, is ETGVTQSPTHLIKTRGQQVTLRCSSQSGHNTVSWYQQALGQGPQFIFQYYREEENGRGNFPPRFSGLQFPNYSSELNVNALELDDSALYLCASSLLNSPLHFGNGTRLTVT.